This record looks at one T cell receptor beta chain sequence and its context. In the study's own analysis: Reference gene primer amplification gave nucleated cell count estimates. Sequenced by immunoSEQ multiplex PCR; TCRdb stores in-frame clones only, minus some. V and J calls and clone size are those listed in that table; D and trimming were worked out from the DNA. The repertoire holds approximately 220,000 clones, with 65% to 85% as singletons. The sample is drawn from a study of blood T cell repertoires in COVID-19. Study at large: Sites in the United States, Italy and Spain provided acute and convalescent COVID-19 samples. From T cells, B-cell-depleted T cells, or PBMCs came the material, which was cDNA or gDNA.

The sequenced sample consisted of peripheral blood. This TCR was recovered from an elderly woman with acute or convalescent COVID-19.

The CDR3 region is CASSPFGGRSPYEQYF. Written as DNA, the CDR3 is TGTGCCAGCAGCCCTTTTGGGGGCAGGAGTCCCTACGAGCAGTACTTC. The V and J genes are TRBV7-3 and TRBJ2-7, with D tentatively TRBD1 (6 bases). The length of the CDR3 is 16 residues. Germline CDR1 and CDR2: SGHTA and FQGTGA. The V end was cut by 5 bases, the J end by 2 bases, with 19 bases between.